A selection of T cell receptor beta chains follows, all from one sample in a study of T-cell memory formation after mild COVID-19. From the 5' RACE reads, TCRdb called clonotypes with MiXCR, one entry per CDR3 protein. The sample holds around 310,000 distinct CDR3 sequences; approximately 15% are singletons and the top ten take roughly a fifth. The sample taken for sequencing was PBMCs or a T cell subset sorted from them (not recorded which). Source of these receptors: a man aged 18 to 29 who had mild COVID-19 (a few samples of this study predate the infection). Cell type and time point are not known. Both conserved end residues are part of each CDR3. A D gene is named only where the DNA matches it firmly. Expanded clones get a size class; other rows say once, few or many, or leave the size out.

J: TRBJ1-6; D: NA; length: 15; size: NA; V: TRBV6-4; CDR3: CASRQGVAYNSPLHF; DNA: TGTGCCAGCAGGCAGGGTGTGGCCTATAATTCACCCCTCCACTTT
J: TRBJ2-5; D: NA; length: 18; size: NA; V: TRBV18; CDR3: CASSPPLTVSRMEETQYF; DNA: TGTGCCAGCTCACCGCCTTTGACAGTCAGTAGGATGGAGGAGACCCAGTACTTC
J: TRBJ2-5; D: TRBD2; length: 14; size: many; V: TRBV7-2; CDR3: CASSLVGGGETQYF; DNA: TGTGCCAGCAGCTTAGTCGGCGGGGGAGAGACCCAGTACTTC
J: TRBJ2-7; D: TRBD1; length: 14; size: NA; V: TRBV13; CDR3: CASSLGDRILEQYF; DNA: TGTGCCAGCAGCTTAGGGGACAGGATCCTCGAGCAGTACTTC
J: TRBJ2-5; D: NA; length: 15; size: NA; V: TRBV7-9; CDR3: CASSLELGRRETQYF; DNA: TGTGCCAGCAGCTTAGAACTGGGACGTCGGGAGACCCAGTACTTC
J: TRBJ2-5; D: NA; length: 12; size: few; V: TRBV20-1; CDR3: CSARGRGETQYF; DNA: TGCAGTGCTAGAGGCAGGGGAGAGACCCAGTACTTC
J: TRBJ2-1; D: NA; length: 13; size: NA; V: TRBV20-1; CDR3: CSARAPNVAEQFF; DNA: TGCAGTGCTAGAGCTCCCAATGTGGCTGAGCAGTTCTTC
J: TRBJ2-7; D: TRBD1; length: 15; size: many; V: TRBV19; CDR3: CASSMDRQGIYEQYF; DNA: TGTGCCAGTAGTATGGACCGACAGGGTATATACGAGCAGTACTTC
J: TRBJ2-4; D: NA; length: 15; size: NA; V: TRBV2; CDR3: CASSGVSQGPNIQYF; DNA: TGTGCCAGCAGTGGAGTTAGTCAGGGGCCGAACATTCAGTACTTC
J: TRBJ2-7; D: TRBD2; length: 16; size: few; V: TRBV6-1; CDR3: CASSESPSGASYEQYF; DNA: TGTGCCAGCAGTGAATCCCCTAGCGGGGCTTCCTACGAGCAGTACTTC
J: TRBJ2-5; D: NA; length: 17; size: few; V: TRBV4-3; CDR3: CASSQEARGDYQETQYF; DNA: TGCGCCAGCAGCCAAGAGGCCAGGGGGGACTATCAAGAGACCCAGTACTTC
J: TRBJ2-5; D: TRBD2; length: 13; size: NA; V: TRBV30; CDR3: CAWTSGGEETQYF; DNA: TGTGCCTGGACTAGCGGGGGAGAAGAGACCCAGTACTTC
J: TRBJ1-1; D: NA; length: 14; size: NA; V: TRBV15; CDR3: CATSGRRENTEAFF; DNA: TGTGCCACCAGCGGACGACGGGAGAACACTGAAGCTTTCTTT